The 15 T cell receptor beta chains given below trace back to one sample, sequenced in a study of cytomegalovirus exposure and HLA in healthy donors. PCR primers comprised 60 Vbeta and 13 Jbeta primers. Profiled with immunoSEQ multiplex PCR; TCRdb holds only in-frame clones, not every one. The sample contains about 140,000 clones, 70% to 80% of which appear only once. Material for sequencing was PBMCs. The source of these receptors is a woman between 40 and 55 years old in good health and CMV-seronegative.

The chain joins TRBV15 to TRBJ1-5; possible D gene TRBD1, 6 bases. The CDR3 is 14 amino acids. Trimming pared 2 bases from V and 6 bases from J, leaving 11 bases between. The germline V gene encodes CDR1 LNHNV and CDR2 YYDKDF (reference sequence). CDR3 region: CATSRYGGTQPQHF. As DNA, the CDR3 is TGTGCCACCAGCAGATATGGGGGCACTCAGCCCCAGCATTTT.

J is TRBJ2-2 and V is TRBV30, with TRBD2 identical over 7 bases. Germline CDR1 GTSNPN, CDR2 SVGIG (reference sequence). V trimming: 3 bases; J trimming: 0 bases; junction bases outside the gene matches: 1. This CDR3 spans 14 amino acids. The chain's CDR3 is CAWRSGANTGELFF. The DNA for the CDR3 is TGTGCCTGGAGGAGCGGGGCGAACACCGGGGAGCTGTTTTTT.

The chain couples TRBV25-1 to TRBJ2-7, with 7 nucleotides matching TRBD1. The CDR3 has 12 residues. CDR1 and CDR2 (germline): MGHDK, SYGVNS. V gave up 7 bases and J gave up 3 bases; unmatched junction bases: 3. CDR3 in DNA: TGTGCCAGCACGACAGGGATCTACGAGCAGTACTTC. Amino acid sequence: CASTTGIYEQYF.

This sequence joins TRBV7-3 and TRBJ2-3; a weak D match, TRBD2 (5 bases). This CDR3 has 17 amino acids. Germline loops: CDR1 SGHTA, CDR2 FQGTGA. Trimming removed 0 bases at V and 1 base at J, with 14 bases between. The CDR3: CASSLTGRLVGTDTQYF. CDR3 nucleotides: TGTGCCAGCAGCTTAACAGGGAGACTCGTCGGCACAGATACGCAGTATTTT. The variable domain in full, with the rest retrieved from reference TRBV7-3 and TRBJ2-3, is GAGVSQTPSNKVTEKGKYVELRCDPISGHTALYWYRQSLGQGPEFLIYFQGTGAADDSGLPNDRFFAVRPEGSVSTLKIQRTERGDSAVYLCASSLTGRLVGTDTQYFGPGTRLTVL.

The V call is TRBV7-3, the J call TRBJ1-3; D remains ambiguous. This CDR3 has 14 residues. V lost 2 bases, J lost 4 bases, and 9 bases lay in between. In germline, CDR1 is SGHTA, CDR2 FQGTGA. CDR3 in DNA: TGTGCCAGCAGCTTAGGGAGTCCAGGAAACACCATATATTTT. It specifies CASSLGSPGNTIYF.

The rearrangement joins TRBV5-6 to TRBJ2-5, with D possibly matching TRBD1 (6 bases). The CDR3 covers 15 residues. V was clipped by 0 bases and J by 3 bases, with 12 bases between them. The germline CDR1 and CDR2 sequences are SGHDT and YYEEEE. This CDR3 reads CASSLEAGAEETQYF. In nucleotides, the CDR3 is TGTGCCAGCAGCTTGGAGGCAGGGGCGGAAGAGACCCAGTACTTC.

As to this clone: The sample holds other DNA sequences that translate to the same CDR3. This chain joins TRBV28 and TRBJ1-2, with a possible D match to TRBD1 (5 bases). V dropped 5 bases and J dropped 6 bases, with 19 bases sitting between them. Germline V gene data show CDR1 as MDHEN and CDR2 as SYDVKM. There are 15 residues in the CDR3. As DNA, the CDR3 is TGTGCCAGCAGTCCCAGGACACAGCCTGGGGATGGCTACACCTTC. This encodes CASSPRTQPGDGYTF.

The chain links TRBV18 to TRBJ2-5; tentative D call: TRBD2 (5 bases). Germline V gives CDR1 KGHSH, CDR2 LQKENI. The CDR3 contains 19 residues. V lost 2 bases, J lost 0 bases, and 22 bases lay in between. CDR3: CASSPIGDEAFRHQETQYF. The CDR3 coding sequence is TGTGCCAGCTCACCAATCGGGGATGAGGCATTCCGACACCAAGAGACCCAGTACTTC. Full variable domain (rest looked up from reference TRBV18 and TRBJ2-5): NAGVMQNPRHLVRRRGQEARLRCSPMKGHSHVYWYRQLPEEGLKFMVYLQKENIIDESGMPKERFSAEFPKEGPSILRIQQVVRGDSAAYFCASSPIGDEAFRHQETQYFGPGTRLLVL.

This sequence joins TRBV27 and TRBJ2-7; 7 nucleotides align to TRBD1. V was pared by 5 bases and J by 3 bases, with 7 bases of the junction left unmatched. The germline V gene encodes CDR1 MNHEY and CDR2 SMNVEV (reference sequence). The CDR3 spans 14 residues. The CDR3 protein is CASSKVTGFYEQYF. CDR3 coding DNA: TGTGCCAGCAGTAAAGTGACAGGGTTCTACGAGCAGTACTTC.

V and J are TRBV18 and TRBJ2-2; tentatively, D is TRBD2 (5 bases). Germline V lookup: CDR1 KGHSH, CDR2 LQKENI. The V gene lost 5 bases and the J gene lost 5 bases, with 6 bases spanning the gap. CDR3 length: 12 amino acids. The CDR3 nucleotides are TGTGCCAGCTCAACTAGAACCGGGGAGCTGTTTTTT. Protein product: CASSTRTGELFF.

V gene TRBV7-6 combines with J gene TRBJ2-7; D is possibly TRBD2 (5 bases). This CDR3 comprises 14 residues. V was pared by 5 bases and J by 3 bases, with 14 bases between. Germline values: CDR1 SGHVS, CDR2 FNYEAQ. The CDR3 DNA sequence: TGTGCCAGCAGCGCCCGAGGGTCATTCTACGAGCAGTACTTC. It encodes CASSARGSFYEQYF.

This chain connects TRBV28 to TRBJ2-5; D is unresolved. Germline V gives CDR1 MDHEN, CDR2 SYDVKM. The CDR3 runs 13 residues. The V end was cut by 2 bases, the J end by 1 base, with 5 bases between. This CDR3 reads CASSLPSQETQYF. DNA of the CDR3: TGTGCCAGCAGTTTACCCAGCCAAGAGACCCAGTACTTC.

This rearrangement joins TRBV11-2 to TRBJ2-7; 7 bases line up with TRBD1. V trimming: 5 bases; J trimming: 5 bases; junction bases outside the gene matches: 6. The CDR3 is made up of 13 amino acids. Germline V gene lookup returns CDR1 SGHAT and CDR2 FQNNGV. CDR3 amino acids: CASSLSTGNEQYF. In DNA, the CDR3 is TGTGCCAGCAGCCTGTCGACAGGGAACGAGCAGTACTTC.

This chain connects TRBV30 to TRBJ1-5; 9 nucleotides line up with TRBD1. Germline values: CDR1 GTSNPN, CDR2 SVGIG (reference sequence). The V and J ends lost 4 bases and 5 bases, in that order; junction bases with no gene match: 3. The CDR3 is 13 residues long. DNA of the CDR3: TGTGCCTGGACGACAGGGGGGGATCAGCCCCAGCATTTT. Residues: CAWTTGGDQPQHF.

The rearrangement links TRBV6-4 to TRBJ2-1, with 8 positions matching TRBD2. Germline V CDR1 and CDR2: MRHNA, SNTAGT. V trimming: 5 bases; J trimming: 7 bases; junction bases outside the gene matches: 4. CDR3 length equals 13 residues. CDR3 sequence (DNA): TGTGCCAGCAGTCTTCGGGAGGGGAATGAGCAGTTCTTC. The encoded protein is CASSLREGNEQFF.